This T cell receptor (beta chain) was captured in a study of T-cell reconstitution after alpha-beta-depleted transplantation in children. Study-wide points: Recipient T cells and thymic progenitors that survived were the source of the high TCRbeta diversity seen at day 60 in some patients. At one year after transplant, newly produced T cells mostly accounted for T-cell counts and diversity. Where alpha-beta T cells came from about two months after transplant was reportedly several hundred expanded graft clones.

This clonotype showed up just a few times. Its antigen is unknown. For TCRbeta, the library was prepared with unique molecular identifiers. TCRdb reprocessed the PCR reads via MiXCR and lists one record per CDR3 protein. Among around 490,000 distinct CDR3 sequences listed, 11% were seen once. This TCR came from a female patient aged 2-15 years who had a stem cell transplant for aplastic anemia, so the T cells may come from the graft donor. Sequenced material: PBMCs, mostly from graft donor cells, taken 180 days after TCRalphabeta/CD19-depleted stem cell transplant.

For the CDR3, the DNA is TGCGCCAGCAGCCAAGGGGCTAGCGGGAGCCCTAGCTCCTACAATGAGCAGTTCTTC. This translates into CASSQGASGSPSSYNEQFF. The chain recombines TRBV4-3 with TRBJ2-1, with 10 positions matching TRBD2. V dropped 1 base and J dropped 0; count of bases not matched to a gene: 9. CDR1 is LGHNA, CDR2 YSLEER, per germline. CDR3 length: 19 residues.